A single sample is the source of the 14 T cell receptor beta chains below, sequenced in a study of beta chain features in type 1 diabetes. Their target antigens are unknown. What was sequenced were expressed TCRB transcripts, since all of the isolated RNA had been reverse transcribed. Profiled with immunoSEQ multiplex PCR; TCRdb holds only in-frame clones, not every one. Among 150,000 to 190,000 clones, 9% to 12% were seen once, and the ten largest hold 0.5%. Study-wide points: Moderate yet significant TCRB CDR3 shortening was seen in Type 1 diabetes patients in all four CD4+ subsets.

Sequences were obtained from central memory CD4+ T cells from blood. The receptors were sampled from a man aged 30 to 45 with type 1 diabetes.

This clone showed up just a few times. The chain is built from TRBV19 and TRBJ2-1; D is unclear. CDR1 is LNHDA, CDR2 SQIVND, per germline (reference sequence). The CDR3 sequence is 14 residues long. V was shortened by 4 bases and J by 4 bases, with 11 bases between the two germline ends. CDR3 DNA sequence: TGTGCCAGTAGTACGCTAGGATCTTACAATGAGCAGTTCTTC. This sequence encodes CASSTLGSYNEQFF.

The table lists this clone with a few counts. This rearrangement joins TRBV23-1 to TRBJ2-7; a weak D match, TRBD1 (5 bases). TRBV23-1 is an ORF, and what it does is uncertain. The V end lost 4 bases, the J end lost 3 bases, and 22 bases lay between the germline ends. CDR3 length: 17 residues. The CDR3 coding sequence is TGCGCCAGCAGTCTTGGGTTGTTTGTGGGCAGGGACTACGAGCAGTACTTC. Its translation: CASSLGLFVGRDYEQYF.

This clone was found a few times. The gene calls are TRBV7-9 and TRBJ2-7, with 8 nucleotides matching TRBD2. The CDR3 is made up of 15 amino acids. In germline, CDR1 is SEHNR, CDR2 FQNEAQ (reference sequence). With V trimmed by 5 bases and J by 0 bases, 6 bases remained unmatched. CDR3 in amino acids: CASSRAGTSSYEQYF. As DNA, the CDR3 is TGTGCCAGCAGCAGAGCCGGGACTAGCTCCTACGAGCAGTACTTC.

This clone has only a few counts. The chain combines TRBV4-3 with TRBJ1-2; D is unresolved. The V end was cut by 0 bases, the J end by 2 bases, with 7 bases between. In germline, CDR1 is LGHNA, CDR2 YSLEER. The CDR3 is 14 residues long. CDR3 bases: TGCGCCAGCAGCCAAGATCGGGGAAACTATGGCTACACCTTC. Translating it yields CASSQDRGNYGYTF.

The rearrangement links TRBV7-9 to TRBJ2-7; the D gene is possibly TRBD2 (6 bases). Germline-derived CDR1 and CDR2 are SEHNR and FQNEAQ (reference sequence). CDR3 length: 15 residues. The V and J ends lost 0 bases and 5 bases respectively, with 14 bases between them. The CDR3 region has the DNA TGTGCCAGCAGCTTAGCGGAAACGGGAGTGAACGAGCAGTACTTC. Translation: CASSLAETGVNEQYF. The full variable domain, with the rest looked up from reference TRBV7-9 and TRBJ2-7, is DTGVSQNPRHKITKRGQNVTFRCDPISEHNRLYWYRQTLGQGPEFLTYFQNEAQLEKSRLLSDRFSAERPKGSFSTLEIQRTEQGDSAMYLCASSLAETGVNEQYFGPGTRLTVT.

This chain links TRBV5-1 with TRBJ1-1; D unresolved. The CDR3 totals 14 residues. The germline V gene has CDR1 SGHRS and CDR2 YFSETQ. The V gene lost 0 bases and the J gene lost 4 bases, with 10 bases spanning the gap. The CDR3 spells CASSLVAGGTEAFF. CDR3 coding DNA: TGCGCCAGCAGCTTGGTCGCCGGTGGCACTGAAGCTTTCTTT.

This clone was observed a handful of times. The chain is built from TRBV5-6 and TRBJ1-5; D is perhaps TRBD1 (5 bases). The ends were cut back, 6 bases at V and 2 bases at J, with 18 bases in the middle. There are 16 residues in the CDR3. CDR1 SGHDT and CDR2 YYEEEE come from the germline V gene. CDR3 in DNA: TGTGCCAGCACCCTCCGGGACGGGGGGGGCAATCAGCCCCAGCATTTT. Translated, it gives CASTLRDGGGNQPQHF.

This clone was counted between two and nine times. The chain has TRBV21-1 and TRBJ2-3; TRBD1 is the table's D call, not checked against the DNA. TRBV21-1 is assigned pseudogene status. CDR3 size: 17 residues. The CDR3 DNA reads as TGTGCCAGCAGCAAAGGAAAGGGGGAGTACAGCACAGATACGCAGTATTTT. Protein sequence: CASSKGKGEYSTDTQYF.

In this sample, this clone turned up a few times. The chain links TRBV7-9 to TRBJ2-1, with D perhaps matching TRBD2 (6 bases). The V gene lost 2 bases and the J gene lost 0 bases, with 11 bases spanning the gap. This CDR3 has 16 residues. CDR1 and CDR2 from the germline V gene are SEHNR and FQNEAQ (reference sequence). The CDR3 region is CASSLTGDSSYNEQFF. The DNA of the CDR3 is TGTGCCAGCAGCTTAACGGGGGATAGCTCCTACAATGAGCAGTTCTTC.

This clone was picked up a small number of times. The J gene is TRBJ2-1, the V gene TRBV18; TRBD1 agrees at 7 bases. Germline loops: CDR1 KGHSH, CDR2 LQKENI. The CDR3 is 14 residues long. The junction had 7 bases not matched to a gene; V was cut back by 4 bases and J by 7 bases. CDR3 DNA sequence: TGTGCCAGCTCACTATCGACAGGGATGAATGAGCAGTTCTTC. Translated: CASSLSTGMNEQFF.

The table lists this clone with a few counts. The CDR3 region has the DNA TGTGCCAGCAACTACAGGGCTGGGGCCAACGTCCTGACTTTC. Protein product: CASNYRAGANVLTF. The chain combines TRBV6-1 with TRBJ2-6, with a weak D call TRBD1 (6 bases). In germline, CDR1 is MNHNS, CDR2 SASEGT. The CDR3 spans 14 residues. Trimming took 7 bases from V and 2 from J, leaving 9 bases between them.

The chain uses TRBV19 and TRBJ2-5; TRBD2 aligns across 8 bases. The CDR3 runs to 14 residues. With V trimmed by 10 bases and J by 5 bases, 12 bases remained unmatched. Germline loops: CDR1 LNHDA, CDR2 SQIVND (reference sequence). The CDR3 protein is CATQPGGTGETQYF. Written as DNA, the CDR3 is TGTGCCACCCAGCCGGGAGGGACCGGCGAGACCCAGTACTTC.

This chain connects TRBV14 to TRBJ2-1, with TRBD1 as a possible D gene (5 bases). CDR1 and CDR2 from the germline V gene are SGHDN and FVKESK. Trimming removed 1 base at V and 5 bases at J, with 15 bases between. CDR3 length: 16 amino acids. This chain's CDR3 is CASSQGWGIEDNEQFF. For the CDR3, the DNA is TGTGCCAGCAGCCAAGGATGGGGCATTGAGGACAATGAGCAGTTCTTC.

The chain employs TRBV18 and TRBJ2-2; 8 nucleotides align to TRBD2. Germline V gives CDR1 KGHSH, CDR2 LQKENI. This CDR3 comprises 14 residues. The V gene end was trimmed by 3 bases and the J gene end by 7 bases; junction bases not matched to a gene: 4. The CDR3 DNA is TGTGCCAGCTCACCTAGCGGGACGGACGGGGAGCTGTTTTTT. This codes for CASSPSGTDGELFF. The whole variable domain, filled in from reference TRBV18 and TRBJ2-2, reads NAGVMQNPRHLVRRRGQEARLRCSPMKGHSHVYWYRQLPEEGLKFMVYLQKENIIDESGMPKERFSAEFPKEGPSILRIQQVVRGDSAAYFCASSPSGTDGELFFGEGSRLTVL.